This T cell receptor beta chain came from a study of blood T cell repertoires in COVID-19. Whole-study context: COVID-19 samples collected from the United States, Italy and Spain covered acute and convalescent phases.

Germline lookup yields CDR1 SQVTM and CDR2 ANQGSEA. This CDR3 is 19 amino acids long. Trimming pared 4 bases from V and 2 bases from J, leaving 28 bases between. Libraries were prepared by immunoSEQ multiplex PCR; TCRdb keeps only in-frame clonotypes and omits some of them. The sample yields about 240,000 clones, around 81% seen once. The chain carries TRBV29-1 and TRBJ2-3, with D perhaps TRBD2 (5 bases). Sequencing was carried out using peripheral blood. This clonotype was sampled from a man younger than 45 who had recovered from COVID-19. CDR3 residues: CSVAPRGKILMGFTDTQYF. CDR3 DNA: TGCAGCGTTGCCCCTCGGGGTAAAATACTTATGGGTTTCACAGATACGCAGTATTTT.